Only one count was recorded for the clone carrying this TCR beta chain. As yet, its antigen is unknown. This CDR3 has 13 amino acids. The germline gives CDR1 MNHEY, CDR2 SMNVEV (reference sequence). The V end lost 4 bases, the J end lost 2 bases, and 9 bases lay between the germline ends. The unsorted PBMC sample used ten immunoSEQ deep assay plates. Per the study methods: Without quality scores, immunoSEQ junctional reads could not be filtered like full-length reads. The repertoire was sequenced with immunoSEQ multiplex PCR; TCRdb's copy has only in-frame clones and lacks some. V and J calls and clone size are copied from that table; D and trimming were computed from the DNA. The sample shows around 480,000 clones, roughly 79% of them seen only once. The source of the sample is a study of shared clonotypes between healthy human individuals. On the study more broadly: In total, the donors were two women and three men aged 18 to 49. Study findings and constraints: Represented diversity, genetic and exposure-history alike, was limited by few donors.

The TCR was taken from a woman aged 40 to 50 in good health. Some clones in this sample may be carry-over from other donors' samples. The sequenced material came from PBMCs. This chain uses TRBV27 with TRBJ2-7, with no clear D. This chain's CDR3 is CASSWSSAYEQYF. CDR3 sequence (DNA): TGTGCCAGCAGTTGGAGCTCCGCCTACGAGCAGTACTTC.